This TCR beta chain was observed in a study of tumor and adjacent non-tumor tissue in lung cancer. Study-wide context: Stage I to III disease affected approximately 11 men and 4 or 5 women aged about 30 to 76.

Three rounds of nested PCR, following a modified ARM-PCR protocol, produced the TCRbeta library. TCRdb analysed the multiplex PCR reads with MiXCR anew, one entry per CDR3 protein. The sample lists some 99,000 distinct CDR3 sequences; 75% were seen once. RNA was extracted from bulk tissue without any cell sorting. This clonotype appeared many times. V was clipped by 1 base and J by 0 bases, with 5 bases between them. The CDR3 length is 14 residues. In germline, CDR1 is SGHKS, CDR2 YYEKEE (reference sequence). Source material: lung tumor tissue. The clonotype comes from a woman in her fifties or sixties with non-small cell lung cancer. The J gene is TRBJ1-5, the V gene TRBV5-5, with D uncertain. DNA of the CDR3: TGTGCCAGCAGCTTGTTGTCTAGCAATCAGCCCCAGCATTTT. Its protein product is CASSLLSSNQPQHF.